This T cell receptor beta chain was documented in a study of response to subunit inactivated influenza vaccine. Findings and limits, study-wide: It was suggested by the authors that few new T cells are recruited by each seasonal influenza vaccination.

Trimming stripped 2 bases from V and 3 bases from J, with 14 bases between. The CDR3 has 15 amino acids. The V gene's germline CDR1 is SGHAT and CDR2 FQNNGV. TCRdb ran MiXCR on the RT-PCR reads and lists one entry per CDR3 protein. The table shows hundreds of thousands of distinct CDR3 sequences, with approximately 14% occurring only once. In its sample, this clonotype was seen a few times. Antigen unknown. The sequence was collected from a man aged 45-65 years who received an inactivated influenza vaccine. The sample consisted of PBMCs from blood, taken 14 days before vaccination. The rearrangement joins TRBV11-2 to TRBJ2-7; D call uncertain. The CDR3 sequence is CASSLTSQIYYEQYF. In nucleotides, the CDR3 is TGTGCCAGCAGCTTAACCTCTCAAATTTACTACGAGCAGTACTTC.